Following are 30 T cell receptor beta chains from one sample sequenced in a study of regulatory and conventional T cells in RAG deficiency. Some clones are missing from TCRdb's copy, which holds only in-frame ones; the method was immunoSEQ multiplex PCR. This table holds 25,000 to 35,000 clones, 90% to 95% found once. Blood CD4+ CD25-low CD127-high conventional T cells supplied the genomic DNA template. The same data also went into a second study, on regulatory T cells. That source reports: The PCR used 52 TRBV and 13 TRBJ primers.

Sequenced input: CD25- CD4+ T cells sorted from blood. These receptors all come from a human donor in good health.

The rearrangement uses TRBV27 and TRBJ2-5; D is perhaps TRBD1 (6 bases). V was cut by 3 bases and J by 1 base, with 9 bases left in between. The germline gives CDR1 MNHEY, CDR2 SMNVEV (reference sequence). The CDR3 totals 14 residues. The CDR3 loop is CASSFRQVQETQYF. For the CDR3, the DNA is TGTGCCAGCAGTTTCAGACAGGTCCAAGAGACCCAGTACTTC.

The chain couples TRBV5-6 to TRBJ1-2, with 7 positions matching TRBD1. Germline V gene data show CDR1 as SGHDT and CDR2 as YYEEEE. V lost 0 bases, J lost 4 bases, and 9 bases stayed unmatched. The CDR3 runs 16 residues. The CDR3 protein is CASSLGMAAGGYGYTF. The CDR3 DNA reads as TGTGCCAGCAGCTTGGGTATGGCTGCAGGGGGCTATGGCTACACCTTC. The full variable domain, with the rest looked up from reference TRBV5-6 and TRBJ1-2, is DAGVTQSPTHLIKTRGQQVTLRCSPKSGHDTVSWYQQALGQGPQFIFQYYEEEERQRGNFPDRFSGHQFPNYSSELNVNALLLGDSALYLCASSLGMAAGGYGYTFGSGTRLTVV.

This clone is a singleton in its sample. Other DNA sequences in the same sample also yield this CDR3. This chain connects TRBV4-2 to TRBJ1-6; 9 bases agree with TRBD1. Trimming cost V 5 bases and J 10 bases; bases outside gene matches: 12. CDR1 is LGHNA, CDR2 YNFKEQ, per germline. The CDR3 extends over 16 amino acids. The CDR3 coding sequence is TGTGCCAGCAGCTGGACACCGGGACAGGGTGGGTCACCCCTCCACTTT. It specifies CASSWTPGQGGSPLHF.

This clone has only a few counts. The CDR3 region is CASRGYTF. The DNA for the CDR3 is TGTGCCAGTCGGGGCTACACCTTC. J is TRBJ1-2 and V is TRBV2; D is unresolved. This CDR3 has 8 amino acids. Germline CDR1 SNHLY, CDR2 FYNNEI. With 9 bases removed from V and 8 bases from J, the gap between germline ends came to 4 bases.

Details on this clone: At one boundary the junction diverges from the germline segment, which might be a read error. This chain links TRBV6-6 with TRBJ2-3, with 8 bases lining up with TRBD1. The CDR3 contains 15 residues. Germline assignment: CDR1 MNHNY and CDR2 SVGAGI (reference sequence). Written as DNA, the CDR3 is TGTGCCAGCAGTAACTCCAGGGGGCGGAAAGATACGCAGTATTTT. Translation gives CASSNSRGRKDTQYF.

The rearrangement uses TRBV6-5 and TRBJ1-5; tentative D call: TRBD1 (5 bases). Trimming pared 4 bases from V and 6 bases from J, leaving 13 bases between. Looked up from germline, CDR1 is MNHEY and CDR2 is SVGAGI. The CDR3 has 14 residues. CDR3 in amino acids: CASSSLGEGQPQHF. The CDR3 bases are TGTGCCAGCAGTTCCCTAGGGGAGGGTCAGCCCCAGCATTTT.

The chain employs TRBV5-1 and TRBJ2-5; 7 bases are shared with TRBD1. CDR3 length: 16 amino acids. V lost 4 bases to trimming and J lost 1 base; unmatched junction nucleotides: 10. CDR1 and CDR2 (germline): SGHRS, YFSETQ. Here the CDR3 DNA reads TGCGCCAGCAGCCACGGGACAGCTGCCCTCCAAGAGACCCAGTACTTC. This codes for CASSHGTAALQETQYF.

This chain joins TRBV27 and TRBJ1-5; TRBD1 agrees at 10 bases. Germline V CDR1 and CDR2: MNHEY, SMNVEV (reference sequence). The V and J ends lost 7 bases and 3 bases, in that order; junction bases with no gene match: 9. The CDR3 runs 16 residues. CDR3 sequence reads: CASTPGGTGVNQPQHF. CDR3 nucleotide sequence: TGTGCCAGCACCCCCGGTGGGACAGGGGTCAATCAGCCCCAGCATTTT.

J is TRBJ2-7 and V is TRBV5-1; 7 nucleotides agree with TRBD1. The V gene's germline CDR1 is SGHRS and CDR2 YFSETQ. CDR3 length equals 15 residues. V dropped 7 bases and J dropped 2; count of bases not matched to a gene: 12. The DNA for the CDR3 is TGCGCCAGCGGGCCCGACAGGGCGCTACCCTACGAGCAGTACTTC. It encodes CASGPDRALPYEQYF.

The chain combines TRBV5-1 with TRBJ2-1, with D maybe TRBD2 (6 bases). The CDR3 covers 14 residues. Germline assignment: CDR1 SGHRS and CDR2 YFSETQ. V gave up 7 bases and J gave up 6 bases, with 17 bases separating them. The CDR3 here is CASVPFAGGNEQFF. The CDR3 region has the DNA TGCGCCAGCGTACCTTTTGCCGGGGGCAATGAGCAGTTCTTC.

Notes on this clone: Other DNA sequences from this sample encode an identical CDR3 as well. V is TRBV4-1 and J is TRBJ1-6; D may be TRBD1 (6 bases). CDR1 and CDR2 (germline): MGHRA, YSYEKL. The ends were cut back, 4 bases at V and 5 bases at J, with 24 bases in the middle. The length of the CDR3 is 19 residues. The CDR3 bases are TGCGCCAGCAGCCCATTACCGGGACTCCGGGGGGCAAATAATTCACCCCTCCACTTT. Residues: CASSPLPGLRGANNSPLHF.

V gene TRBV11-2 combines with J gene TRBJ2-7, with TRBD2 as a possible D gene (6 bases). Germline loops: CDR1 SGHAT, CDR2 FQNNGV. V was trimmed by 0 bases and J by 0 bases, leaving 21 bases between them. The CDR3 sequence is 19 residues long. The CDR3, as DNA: TGTGCCAGCAGCTTAGATTCGGCTTCGGACGGGGGACCCTCCTACGAGCAGTACTTC. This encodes CASSLDSASDGGPSYEQYF.

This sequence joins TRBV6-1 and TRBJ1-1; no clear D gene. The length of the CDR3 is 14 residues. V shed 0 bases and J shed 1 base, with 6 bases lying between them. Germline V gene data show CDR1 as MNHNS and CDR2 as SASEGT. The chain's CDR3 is CASSEATANTEAFF. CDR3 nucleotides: TGTGCCAGCAGTGAAGCTACAGCGAACACTGAAGCTTTCTTT.

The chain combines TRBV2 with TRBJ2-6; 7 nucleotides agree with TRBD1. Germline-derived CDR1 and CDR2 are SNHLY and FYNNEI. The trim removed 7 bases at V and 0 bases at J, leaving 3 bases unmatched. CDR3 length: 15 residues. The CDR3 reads CASTRDSSGANVLTF. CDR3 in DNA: TGTGCCAGCACACGGGACAGCTCTGGGGCCAACGTCCTGACTTTC.

The CDR3 reads CASSSRTGTPLYGYTF. The CDR3 DNA sequence: TGTGCCAGCAGCTCCCGGACAGGCACCCCGCTTTATGGCTACACCTTC. The V gene is TRBV7-9, the J gene TRBJ1-2; the match to TRBD1 covers 7 bases. This CDR3 has 16 amino acids. Germline V lookup: CDR1 SEHNR, CDR2 FQNEAQ (reference sequence). V trimming: 4 bases; J trimming: 5 bases; junction bases outside the gene matches: 13.

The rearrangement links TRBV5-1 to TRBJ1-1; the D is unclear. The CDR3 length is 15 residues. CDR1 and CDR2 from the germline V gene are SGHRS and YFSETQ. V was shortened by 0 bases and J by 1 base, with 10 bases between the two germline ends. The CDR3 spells CASSLGGSPNTEAFF. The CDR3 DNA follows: TGCGCCAGCAGCTTGGGAGGGAGTCCGAACACTGAAGCTTTCTTT.

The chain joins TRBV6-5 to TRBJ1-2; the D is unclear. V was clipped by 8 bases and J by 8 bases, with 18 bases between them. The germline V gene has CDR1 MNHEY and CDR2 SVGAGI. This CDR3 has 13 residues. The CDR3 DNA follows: TGTGCCAGCTTCCAAAGACGGACGGGGGGCTACACCTTC. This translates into CASFQRRTGGYTF.

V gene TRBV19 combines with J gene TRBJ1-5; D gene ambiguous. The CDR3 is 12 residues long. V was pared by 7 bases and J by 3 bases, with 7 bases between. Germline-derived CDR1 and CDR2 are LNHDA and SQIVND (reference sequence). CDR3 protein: CASTSNNQPQHF. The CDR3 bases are TGTGCCAGTACCTCTAACAATCAGCCCCAGCATTTT.

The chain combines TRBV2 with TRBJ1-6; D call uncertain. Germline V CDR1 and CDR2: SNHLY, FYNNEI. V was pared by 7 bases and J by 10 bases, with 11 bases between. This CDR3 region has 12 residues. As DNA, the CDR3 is TGTGCCAGCAAGTCATCACGGTCACCCCTCCACTTT. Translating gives CASKSSRSPLHF.

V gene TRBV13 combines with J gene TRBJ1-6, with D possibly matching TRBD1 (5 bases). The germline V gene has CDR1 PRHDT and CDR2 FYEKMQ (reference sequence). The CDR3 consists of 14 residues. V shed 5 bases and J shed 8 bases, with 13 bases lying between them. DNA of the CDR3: TGTGCCAGCAGCCCCCCCGGCAGGGATTCACCCCTCCACTTT. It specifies CASSPPGRDSPLHF.

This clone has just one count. This CDR3 reads CASSSALAGGSDTQYF. CDR3 nucleotide sequence: TGTGCCAGCAGCTCCGCCCTAGCGGGGGGCTCAGATACGCAGTATTTT. The chain combines TRBV7-6 with TRBJ2-3, with 11 bases lining up with TRBD2. Germline V gives CDR1 SGHVS, CDR2 FNYEAQ. J lost 4 bases, V lost 4 bases, and 7 bases had no gene match. The CDR3 contains 16 residues.

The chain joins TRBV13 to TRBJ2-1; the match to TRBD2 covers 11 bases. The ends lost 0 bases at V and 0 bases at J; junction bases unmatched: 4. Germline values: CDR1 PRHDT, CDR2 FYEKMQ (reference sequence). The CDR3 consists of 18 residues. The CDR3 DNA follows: TGTGCCAGCAGCTTAGGGGCACTAGCGGGGGCCTCCTACAATGAGCAGTTCTTC. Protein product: CASSLGALAGASYNEQFF.

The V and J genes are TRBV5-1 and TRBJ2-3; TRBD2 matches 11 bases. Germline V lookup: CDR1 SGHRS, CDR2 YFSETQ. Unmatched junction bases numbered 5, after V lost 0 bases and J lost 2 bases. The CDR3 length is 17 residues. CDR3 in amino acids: CASSLVAGGPNTDTQYF. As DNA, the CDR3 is TGCGCCAGCAGCTTGGTAGCGGGGGGGCCAAACACAGATACGCAGTATTTT.

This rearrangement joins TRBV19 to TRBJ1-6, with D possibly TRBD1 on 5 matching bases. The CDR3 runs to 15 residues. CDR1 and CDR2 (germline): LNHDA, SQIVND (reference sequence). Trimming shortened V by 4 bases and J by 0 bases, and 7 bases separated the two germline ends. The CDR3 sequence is CASSNRNSYNSPLHF. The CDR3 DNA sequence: TGTGCCAGTAGTAACAGGAACTCCTATAATTCACCCCTCCACTTT.

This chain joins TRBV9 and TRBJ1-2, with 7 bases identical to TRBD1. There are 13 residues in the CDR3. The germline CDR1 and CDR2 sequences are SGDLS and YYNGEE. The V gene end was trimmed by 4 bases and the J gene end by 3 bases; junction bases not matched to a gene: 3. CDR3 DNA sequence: TGTGCCAGCAGCCCGCAGGGGGACTATGGCTACACCTTC. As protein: CASSPQGDYGYTF.

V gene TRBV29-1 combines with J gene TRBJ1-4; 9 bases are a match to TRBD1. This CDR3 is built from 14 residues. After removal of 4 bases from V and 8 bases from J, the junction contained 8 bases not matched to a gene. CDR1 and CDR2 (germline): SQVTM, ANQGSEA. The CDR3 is CSVATGQGGEKLFF. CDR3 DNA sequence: TGCAGCGTTGCCACGGGACAGGGAGGGGAAAAACTGTTTTTT.

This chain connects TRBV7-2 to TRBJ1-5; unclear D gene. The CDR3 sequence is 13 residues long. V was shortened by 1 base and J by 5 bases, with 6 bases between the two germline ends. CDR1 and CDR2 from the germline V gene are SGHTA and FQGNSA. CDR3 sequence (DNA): TGTGCCAGCAGCTTAGTCCAGGATCAGCCCCAGCATTTT. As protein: CASSLVQDQPQHF.

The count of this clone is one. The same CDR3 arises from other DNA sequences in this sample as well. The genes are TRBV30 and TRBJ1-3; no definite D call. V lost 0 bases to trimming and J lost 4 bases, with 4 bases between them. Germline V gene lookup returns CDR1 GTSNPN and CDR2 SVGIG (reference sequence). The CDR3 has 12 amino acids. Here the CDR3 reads CAWSVQGNTIYF. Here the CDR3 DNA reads TGTGCCTGGAGTGTCCAAGGAAACACCATATATTTT.

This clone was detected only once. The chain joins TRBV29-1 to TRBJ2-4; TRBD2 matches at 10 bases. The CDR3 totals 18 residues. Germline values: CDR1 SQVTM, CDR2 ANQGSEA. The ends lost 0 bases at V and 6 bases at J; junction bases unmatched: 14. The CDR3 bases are TGCAGCGTTGAAGACGGCACTGGAGCGGGGGGGCCAGGAAACATTCAGTACTTC. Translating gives CSVEDGTGAGGPGNIQYF.

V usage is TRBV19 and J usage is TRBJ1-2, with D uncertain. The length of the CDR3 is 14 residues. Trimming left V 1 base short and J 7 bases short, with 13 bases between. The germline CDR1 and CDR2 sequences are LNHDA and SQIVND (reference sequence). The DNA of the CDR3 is TGTGCCAGTAGTATAGGGAGCGGGTTTTTTGGCTACACCTTC. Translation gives CASSIGSGFFGYTF.